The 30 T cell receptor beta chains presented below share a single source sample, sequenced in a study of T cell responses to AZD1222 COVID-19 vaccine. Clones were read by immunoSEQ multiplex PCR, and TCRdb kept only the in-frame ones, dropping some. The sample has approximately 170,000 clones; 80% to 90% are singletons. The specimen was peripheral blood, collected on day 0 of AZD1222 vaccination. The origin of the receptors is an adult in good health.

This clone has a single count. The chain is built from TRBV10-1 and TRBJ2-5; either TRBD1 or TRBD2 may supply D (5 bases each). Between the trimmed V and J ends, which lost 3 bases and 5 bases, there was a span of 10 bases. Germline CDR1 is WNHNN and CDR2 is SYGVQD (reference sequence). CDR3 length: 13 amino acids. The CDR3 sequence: CASSDPGRETQYF. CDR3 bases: TGCGCCAGCAGTGACCCGGGGCGGGAGACCCAGTACTTC.

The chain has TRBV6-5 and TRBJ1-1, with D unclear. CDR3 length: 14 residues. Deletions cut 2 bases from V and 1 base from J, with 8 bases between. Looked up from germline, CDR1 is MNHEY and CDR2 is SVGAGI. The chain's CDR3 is CASSYGQENTEAFF. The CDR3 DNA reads TGTGCCAGCAGTTACGGTCAGGAGAACACTGAAGCTTTCTTT.

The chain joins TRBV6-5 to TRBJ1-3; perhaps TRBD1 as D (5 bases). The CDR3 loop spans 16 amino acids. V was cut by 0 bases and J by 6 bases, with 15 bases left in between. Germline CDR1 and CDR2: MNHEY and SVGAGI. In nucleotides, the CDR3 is TGTGCCAGCAGTTACTCATATCAGGGCAGGACAAACACCATATATTTT. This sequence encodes CASSYSYQGRTNTIYF.

The CDR3 loop reads CASSQEPRGGNTEAFF. Written as DNA, the CDR3 is TGCGCCAGCAGCCAAGAACCGAGGGGGGGTAACACTGAAGCTTTCTTT. V gene TRBV4-3 combines with J gene TRBJ1-1; the D gene is possibly TRBD1 (6 bases). Between the trimmed V and J ends, which lost 0 bases and 2 bases, there was a span of 13 bases. The CDR3 is 16 amino acids. Germline V gene sequence: CDR1 LGHNA, CDR2 YSLEER.

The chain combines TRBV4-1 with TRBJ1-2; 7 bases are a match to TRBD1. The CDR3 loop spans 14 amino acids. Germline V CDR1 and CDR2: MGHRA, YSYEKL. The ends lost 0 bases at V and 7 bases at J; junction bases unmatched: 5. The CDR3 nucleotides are TGCGCCAGCAGCCAAGATGACAGGGTTGGTGGCTACACCTTC. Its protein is CASSQDDRVGGYTF.

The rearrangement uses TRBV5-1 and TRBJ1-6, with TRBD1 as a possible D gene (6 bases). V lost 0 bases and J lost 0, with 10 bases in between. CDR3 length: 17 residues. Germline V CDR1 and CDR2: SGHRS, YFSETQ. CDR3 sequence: CASSLAQGGSYNSPLHF. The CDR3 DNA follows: TGCGCCAGCAGCTTGGCACAGGGAGGCTCCTATAATTCACCCCTCCACTTT. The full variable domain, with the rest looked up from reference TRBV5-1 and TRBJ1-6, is KAGVTQTPRYLIKTRGQQVTLSCSPISGHRSVSWYQQTPGQGLQFLFEYFSETQRNKGNFPGRFSGRQFSNSRSEMNVSTLELGDSALYLCASSLAQGGSYNSPLHFGNGTRLTVT.

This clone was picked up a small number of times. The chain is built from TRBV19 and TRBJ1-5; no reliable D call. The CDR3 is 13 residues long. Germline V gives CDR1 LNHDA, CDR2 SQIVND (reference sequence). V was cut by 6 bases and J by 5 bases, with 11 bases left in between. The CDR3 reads CASRGEYHQPQHF. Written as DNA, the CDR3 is TGTGCCAGTAGAGGAGAATATCATCAGCCCCAGCATTTT.

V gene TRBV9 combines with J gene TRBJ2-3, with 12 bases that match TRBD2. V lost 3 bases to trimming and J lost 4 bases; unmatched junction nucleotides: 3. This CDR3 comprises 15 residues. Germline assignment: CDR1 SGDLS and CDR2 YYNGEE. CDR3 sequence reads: CASSASGGAADTQYF. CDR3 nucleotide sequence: TGTGCCAGCAGCGCTAGCGGGGGGGCGGCAGATACGCAGTATTTT.

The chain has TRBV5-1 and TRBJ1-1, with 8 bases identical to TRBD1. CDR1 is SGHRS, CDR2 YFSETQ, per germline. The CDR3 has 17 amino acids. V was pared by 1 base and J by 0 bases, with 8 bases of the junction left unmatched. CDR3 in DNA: TGCGCCAGCAGCTTGAGGGGACAGGCGATACTGAACACTGAAGCTTTCTTT. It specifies CASSLRGQAILNTEAFF. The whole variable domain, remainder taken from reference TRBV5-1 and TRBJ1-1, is KAGVTQTPRYLIKTRGQQVTLSCSPISGHRSVSWYQQTPGQGLQFLFEYFSETQRNKGNFPGRFSGRQFSNSRSEMNVSTLELGDSALYLCASSLRGQAILNTEAFFGQGTRLTVV.

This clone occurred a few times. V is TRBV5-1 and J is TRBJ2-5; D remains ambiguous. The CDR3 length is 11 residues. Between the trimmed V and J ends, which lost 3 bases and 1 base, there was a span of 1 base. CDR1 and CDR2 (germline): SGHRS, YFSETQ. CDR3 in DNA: TGCGCCAGCAGCTCCCAAGAGACCCAGTACTTC. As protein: CASSSQETQYF. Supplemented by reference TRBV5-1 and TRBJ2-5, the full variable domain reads KAGVTQTPRYLIKTRGQQVTLSCSPISGHRSVSWYQQTPGQGLQFLFEYFSETQRNKGNFPGRFSGRQFSNSRSEMNVSTLELGDSALYLCASSSQETQYFGPGTRLLVL.

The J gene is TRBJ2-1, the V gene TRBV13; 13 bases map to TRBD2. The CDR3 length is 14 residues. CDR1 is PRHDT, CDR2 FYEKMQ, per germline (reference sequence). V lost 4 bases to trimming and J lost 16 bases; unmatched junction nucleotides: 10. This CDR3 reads CASSSPTSGGALFF. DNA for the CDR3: TGTGCCAGCAGCTCCCCAACTAGCGGGGGGGCCCTTTTCTTC. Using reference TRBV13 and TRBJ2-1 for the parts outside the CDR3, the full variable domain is AAGVIQSPRHLIKEKRETATLKCYPIPRHDTVYWYQQGPGQDPQFLISFYEKMQSDKGSIPDRFSAQQFSDYHSELNMSSLELGDSALYFCASSSPTSGGALFFGPGTRLTVL.

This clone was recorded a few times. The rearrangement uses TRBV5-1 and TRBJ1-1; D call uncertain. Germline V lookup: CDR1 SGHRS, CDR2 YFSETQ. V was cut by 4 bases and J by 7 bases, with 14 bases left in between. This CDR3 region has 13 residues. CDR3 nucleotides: TGCGCCAGCAGCCCGAACACGGGGTTTGAAGCTTTCTTT. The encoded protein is CASSPNTGFEAFF.

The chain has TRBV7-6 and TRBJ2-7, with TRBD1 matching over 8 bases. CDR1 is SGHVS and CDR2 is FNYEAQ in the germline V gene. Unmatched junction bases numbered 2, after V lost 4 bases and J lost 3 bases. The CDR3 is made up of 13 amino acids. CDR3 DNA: TGTGCCAGCAGCTACACAGGGGGCTACGAGCAGTACTTC. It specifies CASSYTGGYEQYF.

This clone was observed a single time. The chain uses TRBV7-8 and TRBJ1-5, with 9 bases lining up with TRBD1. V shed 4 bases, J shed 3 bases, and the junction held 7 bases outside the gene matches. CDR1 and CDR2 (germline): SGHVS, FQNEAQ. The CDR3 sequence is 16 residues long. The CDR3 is CASSWHRDRDNQPQHF. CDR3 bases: TGTGCCAGCAGCTGGCACCGGGACAGGGACAATCAGCCCCAGCATTTT.

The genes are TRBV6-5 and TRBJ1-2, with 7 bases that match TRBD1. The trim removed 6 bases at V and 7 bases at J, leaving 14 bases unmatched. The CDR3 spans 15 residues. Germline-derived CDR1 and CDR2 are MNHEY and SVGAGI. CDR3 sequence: CASSTDGQAAGGYTF. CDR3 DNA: TGTGCCAGCAGCACGGATGGACAGGCGGCAGGTGGCTACACCTTC.

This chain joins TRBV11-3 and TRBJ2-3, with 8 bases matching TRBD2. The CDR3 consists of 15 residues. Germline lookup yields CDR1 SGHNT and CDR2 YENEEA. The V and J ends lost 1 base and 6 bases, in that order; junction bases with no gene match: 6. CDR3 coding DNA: TGTGCCAGCAGCTTAGCGGGGGGGGCCTCCGATACGCAGTATTTT. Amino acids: CASSLAGGASDTQYF. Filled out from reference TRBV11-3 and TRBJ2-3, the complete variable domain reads EAGVVQSPRYKIIEKKQPVAFWCNPISGHNTLYWYLQNLGQGPELLIRYENEEAVDDSQLPKDRFSAERLKGVDSTLKIQPAELGDSAVYLCASSLAGGASDTQYFGPGTRLTVL.

For the CDR3, the DNA is TGTGCCAGCAGTTACCCGACAGACGCTGGGACCTATGGCTACACCTTC. It encodes CASSYPTDAGTYGYTF. The V and J genes are TRBV6-2 or TRBV6-3 and TRBJ1-2; the D gene is possibly TRBD1 (5 bases). Per germline, CDR1 MNHEY and CDR2 SVGEGT. V lost 2 bases to trimming and J lost 4 bases, with 17 bases between them. The CDR3 has 16 amino acids.

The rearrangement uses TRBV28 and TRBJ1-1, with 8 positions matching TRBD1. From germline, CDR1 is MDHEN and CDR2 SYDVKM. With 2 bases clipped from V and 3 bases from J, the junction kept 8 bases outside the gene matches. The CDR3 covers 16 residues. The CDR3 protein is CASSLPGQGSDTEAFF. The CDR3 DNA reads TGTGCCAGCAGTTTACCAGGACAGGGATCGGACACTGAAGCTTTCTTT. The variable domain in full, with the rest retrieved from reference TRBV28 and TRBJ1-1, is DVKVTQSSRYLVKRTGEKVFLECVQDMDHENMFWYRQDPGLGLRLIYFSYDVKMKEKGDIPEGYSVSREKKERFSLILESASTNQTSMYLCASSLPGQGSDTEAFFGQGTRLTVV.

DNA of the CDR3: TGTGCCAGCAGTTTCCTCAGGACAGGGGTGGAAGGCACAGATACGCAGTATTTT. Amino acids: CASSFLRTGVEGTDTQYF. This chain joins TRBV27 and TRBJ2-3; TRBD1 agrees at 9 bases. The CDR3 contains 18 residues. CDR1 MNHEY and CDR2 SMNVEV come from the germline V gene (reference sequence). The V gene end was trimmed by 3 bases and the J gene end by 1 base; junction bases not matched to a gene: 11.

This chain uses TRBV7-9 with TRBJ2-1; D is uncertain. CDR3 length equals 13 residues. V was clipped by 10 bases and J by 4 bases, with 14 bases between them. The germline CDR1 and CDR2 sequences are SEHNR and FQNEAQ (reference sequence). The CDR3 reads CATDSRVYNEQFF. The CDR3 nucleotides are TGTGCCACCGACTCCCGGGTTTACAATGAGCAGTTCTTC.

The CDR3 nucleotides read TGCGCCAGCAGTCAATTTGGACAGGGCTATCAGCCCCAGCATTTT. As protein: CASSQFGQGYQPQHF. The J gene is TRBJ1-5, the V gene TRBV23-1; TRBD1 matches at 8 bases. TRBV23-1 is flagged as an ORF with uncertain function. The CDR3 consists of 15 residues. J was trimmed by 5 bases and V by 1 base; bases with no gene match: 4.

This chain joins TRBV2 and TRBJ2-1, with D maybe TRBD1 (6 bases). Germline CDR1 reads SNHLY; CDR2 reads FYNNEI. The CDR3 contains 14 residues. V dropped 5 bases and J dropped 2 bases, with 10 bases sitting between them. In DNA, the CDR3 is TGTGCCAGCAGTTCACAGGGACCCTACAATGAGCAGTTCTTC. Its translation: CASSSQGPYNEQFF.

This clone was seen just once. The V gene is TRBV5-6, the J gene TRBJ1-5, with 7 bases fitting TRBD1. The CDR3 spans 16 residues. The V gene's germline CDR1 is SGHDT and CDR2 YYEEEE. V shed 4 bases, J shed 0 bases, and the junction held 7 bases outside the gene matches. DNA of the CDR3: TGTGCCAGCAGCGGGAGGGACAGCTATAGCAATCAGCCCCAGCATTTT. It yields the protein CASSGRDSYSNQPQHF.

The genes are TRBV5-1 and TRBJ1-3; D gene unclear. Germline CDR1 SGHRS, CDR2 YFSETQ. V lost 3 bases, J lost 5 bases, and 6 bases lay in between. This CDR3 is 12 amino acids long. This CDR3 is CASSSDRNTIYF. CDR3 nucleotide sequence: TGCGCCAGCAGCTCAGACCGAAACACCATATATTTT.

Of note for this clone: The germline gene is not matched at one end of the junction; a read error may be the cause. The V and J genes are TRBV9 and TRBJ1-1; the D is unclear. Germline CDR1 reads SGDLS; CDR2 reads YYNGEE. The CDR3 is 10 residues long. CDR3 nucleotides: TGTGCCAGCAGCGGGGATAGTCTAGCTTTT. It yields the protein CASSGDSLAF.

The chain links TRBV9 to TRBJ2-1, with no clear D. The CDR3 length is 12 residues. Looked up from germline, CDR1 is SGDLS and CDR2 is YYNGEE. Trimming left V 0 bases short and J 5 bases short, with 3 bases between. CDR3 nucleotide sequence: TGTGCCAGCAGCGTAGAAGACAATGAGCAGTTCTTC. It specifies CASSVEDNEQFF.

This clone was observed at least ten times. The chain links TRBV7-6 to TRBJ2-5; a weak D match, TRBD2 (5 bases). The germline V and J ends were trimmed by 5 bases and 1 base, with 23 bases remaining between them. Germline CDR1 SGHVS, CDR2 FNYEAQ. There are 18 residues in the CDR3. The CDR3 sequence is CASSLTVAPHGLQETQYF. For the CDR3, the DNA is TGTGCCAGCAGCCTTACTGTGGCGCCCCACGGACTCCAAGAGACCCAGTACTTC.

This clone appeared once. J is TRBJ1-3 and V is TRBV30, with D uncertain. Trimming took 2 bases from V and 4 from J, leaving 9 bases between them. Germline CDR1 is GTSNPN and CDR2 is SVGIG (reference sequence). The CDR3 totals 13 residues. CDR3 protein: CAWSQNTGNTIYF. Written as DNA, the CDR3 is TGTGCCTGGAGTCAAAACACCGGAAACACCATATATTTT.

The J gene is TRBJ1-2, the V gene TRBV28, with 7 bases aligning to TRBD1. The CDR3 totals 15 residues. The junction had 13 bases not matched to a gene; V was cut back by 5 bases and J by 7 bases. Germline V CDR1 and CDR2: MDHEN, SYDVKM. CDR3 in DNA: TGTGCCAGCAGTGCGCTCTCCCGGGGGACAGCTGGCTACACCTTC. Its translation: CASSALSRGTAGYTF.

The CDR3 region is CASRKQGDTQYF. The DNA of the CDR3 is TGTGCCAGCAGGAAACAGGGAGATACGCAGTATTTT. V and J are TRBV28 and TRBJ2-3; possibly TRBD1 for D (6 bases). V lost 6 bases and J lost 5, with 9 bases in between. Germline CDR1 and CDR2: MDHEN and SYDVKM. The CDR3 loop spans 12 amino acids.